The sequence of this T cell receptor (beta chain) was determined in a study of cytomegalovirus exposure and HLA in healthy donors (TCRdb year 2017). Looking at the study overall: In an earlier analysis of some 610 of the donors, about 270 Gb of sequence data and approximately 100 million unique TCR beta sequences from roughly 190 million T cells were reported. Around 320 gigabases of sequencing data and tens of millions of unique TCR sequences were included in an early release covering about 620 HLA-typed donors. Among the roughly 390 genotyped donors, around 81% belonged to the genetic ancestry cluster associated with self-reported Caucasian donors. The study was designed to test whether signatures of past pathogen exposure could be identified by cataloging public T cell receptors. The study used immunosequencing to profile the T cell repertoires of around 600 subjects and linked those repertoires to cytomegalovirus serostatus. Along with the approximately 700-subject first cohort, a separate validation cohort of over a hundred different subjects was used. To predict cytomegalovirus infection status, the study combined high-throughput TCR immunosequencing, statistical association of individual TCRs with disease status, and machine learning. A later analysis re-examined previously published TCR beta repertoires from several hundred donors and added high-resolution HLA genotyping to investigate patterns of TCR occurrence. Rather than drawing on any new phenotypic data, the later analysis identified candidate immune exposures from TCR beta sequences and the way those sequences occurred across donors. To decide whether each TCR beta V gene segment behaved as functional or pseudogenic, an earlier analysis of some 600 of the donors relied on high-throughput TCR beta sequencing. Alongside the repertoire data, information on donor age, sex, ethnicity and CMV serostatus was compiled. Genome-wide SNP genotypes for about 60% of the roughly 700 donors were used in a later genetic analysis, which treated that subset as a discovery cohort. All discovery cohort repertoires had been generated using a single sequencing platform. Both class I and class II loci were covered by HLA typing, at four-digit resolution. Typing coverage differed by locus: A, B, C, DRB1 and DQB1 were typed in roughly 620-630 donors, DQA1 in approximately 520, DPA1 in 600 to 610, and DPB1 in approximately 450. About 5 DR-DQ haplotypes were handled as single units for association and clustering, since linkage in the cohort was strong. Among some 410 genotyped donors of the cohort, an average of around 240,000 unique TCR beta nucleotide sequences was sequenced per donor, of which about 19% were non-productive. Results the study describes overall, beyond this receptor: Because HLA typing was missing for some donors at each locus, association tests included only the typed subset. A later analysis reported that several top co-occurrence clusters appeared linked to parvovirus B19, influenza, CMV and Epstein-Barr virus. In a later genetic analysis, a missense DCLRE1C variant was associated with V-gene and J-gene trimming of TCR beta chains, and the association was replicated in an independent cohort. A cluster of highly shared sequence variants was judged likely to be a technical artifact of the sequencing pipeline. A further reported finding was that TCR beta sequences accurately predicted the HLA-A and HLA-B alleles for most subjects in the first cohort. A later analysis found that HLA-associated TCR beta chains were more clonally expanded and had lower generation probabilities than equally common non-associated chains. Correlated functional status among segregating V segments might be attributable to linkage disequilibrium, but an unknown experimental factor could not be ruled out. The presence/absence analyses assumed that sequencing depth was roughly uniform across donors, and that assumption may not be true. In the study, around 160 TCR beta chains were listed as associated with cytomegalovirus. Most CMV-associated TCR beta chains appeared to be HLA-restricted in a later analysis, and the HLA associations seemed to be driven largely by CMV exposure. The authors suggested that the approach could potentially be generalized to other disease states and immunological phenotypes. Compared with the approximately 670-donor mean, donors in an Asian-associated ancestry cluster had fewer N-insertions in productive TCRs, according to a later genetic analysis. Because counts were too low, roughly 18 rarely observed V segments, including chromosome 9 orphons, were left out of the earlier analysis of 500 to 750 of the donors. In a later analysis, the rate of TCR association differed among HLA loci, with DRB1 alleles having the most associated TCRs and HLA-C alleles having the fewest. While some public TCRs were present in many individuals, most TCR sequences turned up only very rarely across donors. The 87-base-pair reads could not distinguish some IMGT-functional V segments, including TRBV6-2 and TRBV6-3, so those segments were excluded. Assigning TCR associations to individual alleles was difficult when HLA alleles, especially DR and DQ, strongly co-occurred. In both the original and validation cohorts, the classifier was reported to diagnose cytomegalovirus status with high specificity and sensitivity. This cohort had only TCR beta chains sequenced, and the lack of alpha or paired-chain data limited which features could be detected. Specific HLA alleles were associated with 18,000 or so TCR beta sequences at a false discovery rate of 0.05 in a later analysis. Immune exposure information for the cohort was limited to CMV serostatus. In an earlier analysis of some 640 of the donors, most TCR beta V segments were observed in productive rearrangements about 90% or about 30% of the time, broadly matching IMGT annotations. Three of the identified cytomegalovirus-associated TCR beta chains were confirmed in vitro to be specific for cytomegalovirus antigens.

Notes on this clone: Its cognate antigen has yet to be identified. The sample holds no much larger clone one base away, and base qualities are not on file.

Library construction relied on the immunoSEQ multiplex PCR assay. For the multiplex PCR, a mixture combining 60 forward primers for TCR Vbeta segments and 13 reverse primers for TCR Jbeta segments was used. The CDR3 region of rearranged TCR beta genes was amplified from genomic DNA with a multiplex PCR assay. Amplified TCR beta libraries were sequenced as 87-base-pair reads on the Illumina HiSeq System. The original pipeline was this. A later analysis tallied around 87 million unique TCR beta chains across the approximately 670 repertoires, and about 10 million of those chains were shared by two or more donors. To remove PCR and sequencing errors, raw reads were error-corrected and collapsed into unique sequences using a nearest-neighbor algorithm that merged closely related sequences. V, D and J gene segments were assigned by aligning CDR3 sequences to IMGT reference sequences. For a sequence to be retained, a match of at least six nucleotides was required to both a V gene segment and a J gene segment. Rearrangements were classified as productive when the CDR3 lacked stop codons and remained in frame with V and J, and all other rearrangements were classified as non-productive. Following IMGT convention, CDR3 was defined as the stretch from the second conserved V-encoded cysteine up to the conserved J-encoded phenylalanine. Sequences without an unambiguous match to a single V gene segment were excluded from the earlier analysis of several hundred of the donors. In an earlier analysis of approximately 590 of the donors, a V segment was called functional when productive rearrangements were above 56.7%, and segregating when the standard deviation between donors exceeded 5%. A statistical classification framework was developed to diagnose cytomegalovirus status using the catalog of TCR beta chain sequences. V and J gene assignment, in a later analysis, came from comparing TCR nucleotide sequences with IMGT/GENE-DB human TR gene sequences. Using the TCRdist pipeline, a later analysis assigned CDR3 sequences along with most-parsimonious VDJ recombination scenarios. In a later analysis, each TCR beta chain was defined by its CDR3 amino acid sequence together with its V-gene family, and reads lacking a unique V-gene family were excluded. A later analysis removed 450 to 600 highly shared, low-generation-probability nucleotide sequences to deal with suspected cross-contamination and a sequencing artifact. For each public chain, a later analysis derived a clonal expansion index from normalized ranks of inferred template counts within each repertoire. A later analysis computed generation probabilities with a VDJ recombination model fitted to out-of-frame rearrangements, and checked the results against IGoR. Hypergeometric tests were used in a later analysis to score TCR-TCR, TCR-HLA and TCR-CMV co-occurrence, with a repertoire-size bias correction applied to the TCR pairs. In a later analysis, false discovery rates were estimated by permuting HLA or CMV assignments 20 times. In a later analysis, co-occurring TCRs were grouped with DBSCAN, and TCRdist sequence similarity was added when clustering was performed within HLA-allele-positive subsets. Repertoires with fewer than 30,000 or more than 120,000 public chains were left out of co-occurrence clustering, as were about 5 repertoires with anomalous nucleotide sharing. In TCRdb, the immuneACCESS table is reduced to in-frame sequences with V and J assigned. These tables do not hold every clone; where another copy was compared, an unresolved V gene accounts for under half, and the others remain unexplained. V, J and clone size are those of that table, while D and trimming were read from the DNA. The table for this sample lists 100,000 to 150,000 clones; 73% of them were counted only once. Around 5% of the sample lies in the top ten.

V has 0 bases trimmed and J has 5 bases trimmed; junction bases matching no gene number 6. CDR1 and CDR2 are read off the germline V gene as SGHRS and YFSETQ. Its CDR3 holds 15 amino acids, cysteine through phenylalanine. The retained sequence is limited to the CDR3, 45 bases, with the frame set at the first base. The cohort comprised 670 or so healthy bone marrow donors. At the time of sampling, every cohort member was nominally healthy, though immune exposures that went unrecorded were likely present. The donor tested CMV seropositive and was one of the 289 seropositive cohort members. A peripheral blood sample was collected from each donor, and TCR beta sequencing was performed on peripheral blood mononuclear cells. The Qiagen DNeasy Blood Extraction Kit was used to extract genomic DNA from the blood cell samples.

This clonotype was sampled from a man between 60 and 75 years old in good health and CMV-seropositive. The specimen was PBMCs. The chain joins TRBV5-1 to TRBJ2-7, and 9 junctional nucleotides match TRBD1. The DNA sequence follows: TGCGCCAGCAGCTTGGAGGGACAGGGTACCAACGAGCAGTACTTC. Its protein product is CASSLEGQGTNEQYF.